This is a list of T cell receptor beta chains from one sample in a study of cytomegalovirus exposure and HLA in healthy donors. Only in-frame clones appear in the TCRdb table, and some are missing; sequencing was by immunoSEQ multiplex PCR. The table records 150,000 to 200,000 clones, around 87% of them present only once. The sample was PBMCs. The receptors here all came from a woman between 18 and 29 years old in good health and CMV-seronegative. CDR3s include the opening cysteine and the closing phenylalanine or tryptophan. The D gene is left open where the match is weak. Clone size appears in some rows only: once, few, many, or a class for an expanded clone.

cdr3_length	v_call	clone_size	d_call	j_call	cdr3_aa	cdr3_nt
15	TRBV7-6	once	NA	TRBJ2-3	CASSLLGQNTDTQYF	TGTGCCAGCAGCCTACTTGGGCAGAACACAGATACGCAGTATTTT
13	TRBV6-5	NA	TRBD1	TRBJ1-1	CASSPQGGLEAFF	TGTGCCAGCAGTCCACAGGGGGGCCTTGAAGCTTTCTTT
16	TRBV6-6	NA	TRBD1	TRBJ1-6	CASSYLGDRGNSPLHF	TGTGCCAGCAGTTATTTAGGGGACAGGGGAAATTCACCCCTCCACTTT
15	TRBV18	NA	TRBD2	TRBJ2-3	CASSQSGGGTDTQYF	TGTGCCAGCTCACAAAGCGGGGGAGGCACAGATACGCAGTATTTT
13	TRBV30	NA	NA	TRBJ1-4	CAWSGGSNEKLFF	TGTGCCTGGAGCGGGGGGAGTAATGAAAAACTGTTTTTT
15	TRBV18	NA	NA	TRBJ2-4	CASSPEGRAKNIQYF	TGTGCCAGCTCACCGGAGGGAAGGGCCAAAAACATTCAGTACTTC
18	TRBV5-1	NA	TRBD2	TRBJ2-3	CASSLPGLAGGPSDTQYF	TGCGCCAGCAGCTTACCGGGACTAGCGGGAGGGCCTTCGGATACGCAGTATTTT
23	TRBV21-1	few	NA	TRBJ2-6	CASSKSVPSPGLLAGSGANVLTF	TGTGCCAGCAGCAAAAGCGTCCCGTCCCCAGGGTTGCTAGCGGGAAGTGGGGCCAACGTCCTGACTTTC
15	TRBV6-1	NA	TRBD1	TRBJ2-7	CASRRQGASLIEQYF	TGTGCCAGCAGGCGACAGGGGGCGAGCCTTATCGAGCAGTACTTT
13	TRBV19	NA	NA	TRBJ1-1	CAIRRGGGTEAFF	TGTGCCATTCGCCGTGGGGGGGGCACTGAAGCTTTCTTT
19	TRBV7-2	once	TRBD1	TRBJ2-7	CASSGGNREGGGGAYEQYF	TGTGCCAGCAGCGGAGGAAACCGGGAAGGGGGCGGAGGCGCCTACGAGCAGTACTTC
15	TRBV7-9	NA	TRBD1	TRBJ2-7	CASSSDRVSSYEQYF	TGTGCCAGCAGCTCGGACAGGGTTAGCTCCTACGAGCAGTACTTC
14	TRBV2	NA	TRBD2	TRBJ2-3	CASRLGLAGGPYYF	TGTGCCAGCAGATTGGGTCTAGCGGGAGGCCCCTACTATTTT
13	TRBV6-6	NA	NA	TRBJ1-5	CASRRQGNQPQHF	TGTGCCAGCAGAAGACAGGGCAATCAGCCCCAGCATTTT
15	TRBV11-2	NA	NA	TRBJ2-7	CASSLTPLSSYEQYF	TGTGCCAGCAGCTTAACGCCACTAAGCTCCTACGAGCAGTACTTC
15	TRBV6-1	NA	NA	TRBJ2-1	CASTPLATRGNEQFF	TGTGCCAGCACTCCACTCGCCACCCGGGGGAATGAGCAGTTCTTC
11	TRBV2	NA	NA	TRBJ2-3	CASSRGDTQYF	TGTGCCAGCAGCAGGGGAGATACGCAGTATTTT
14	TRBV6-1	NA	NA	TRBJ1-1	CASTQMTGNTEAFF	TGTGCCAGCACCCAAATGACAGGGAACACTGAAGCTTTCTTT
15	TRBV5-4	NA	TRBD1	TRBJ2-1	CASSPRDRPYNEQFF	TGTGCCAGCAGCCCCCGGGACAGGCCCTACAATGAGCAGTTCTTC
15	TRBV5-4	NA	TRBD2	TRBJ2-1	CASSLPLAGAYEQFF	TGTGCCAGCAGCTTGCCGTTAGCGGGAGCGTATGAGCAGTTCTTC
14	TRBV7-2	NA	TRBD1	TRBJ1-4	CASRQGAANEKLFF	TGTGCCAGCAGACAGGGGGCTGCTAATGAAAAACTGTTTTTT
12	TRBV7-9	NA	NA	TRBJ1-4	CASSYRNEKLFF	TGTGCCAGCAGCTATCGTAATGAAAAACTGTTTTTT
14	TRBV5-1	NA	TRBD1	TRBJ1-2	CASSLGTGDYGYTF	TGCGCCAGCAGCTTGGGGACAGGAGACTATGGCTACACCTTC
15	TRBV15	NA	TRBD1	TRBJ2-6	CATSRPGTGTNVLTF	TGTGCCACCAGCAGACCCGGGACAGGTACCAACGTCCTGACTTTC
17	TRBV5-5	NA	NA	TRBJ1-2	CASSLTSDLSVGYGYTF	TGTGCCAGCAGCCTCACCTCTGACTTGTCGGTCGGCTATGGCTACACCTTC
15	TRBV7-8	NA	TRBD1	TRBJ1-5	CASSVGTGVYQPQHF	TGTGCCAGCAGCGTCGGGACAGGGGTGTATCAGCCCCAGCATTTT
15	TRBV9	NA	TRBD2	TRBJ2-1	CASSATSGSFNEQFF	TGTGCCAGCAGTGCTACTAGCGGGTCCTTCAATGAGCAGTTCTTC
15	TRBV5-4	NA	TRBD2	TRBJ2-5	CASSPGTSGQETQYF	TGTGCCAGCAGCCCCGGGACTAGCGGACAAGAGACCCAGTACTTC
12	TRBV11-2	NA	NA	TRBJ2-7	CASSLRRYEQYF	TGTGCCAGCAGCTTAAGGCGGTACGAGCAGTACTTC
14	TRBV5-4	NA	NA	TRBJ2-2	CASSPDPSTGELFF	TGTGCCAGCAGCCCCGACCCTAGCACCGGGGAGCTGTTTTTT
13	TRBV25-1	once	TRBD1	TRBJ2-1	CASGNRGYNEQFF	TGTGCCAGCGGCAACAGGGGCTACAATGAGCAGTTCTTC
14	TRBV28	NA	TRBD2	TRBJ2-5	CASSFSSGSGTQYF	TGTGCCAGCAGTTTTTCTAGCGGGAGTGGGACCCAGTACTTC
13	TRBV5-1	NA	NA	TRBJ1-5	CASSPYSGQPQHF	TGCGCCAGCAGCCCGTATTCGGGTCAGCCCCAGCATTTT
16	TRBV7-6	few	TRBD2	TRBJ2-2	CASSSTSGGIAGELFF	TGTGCCAGCAGCTCTACTAGCGGGGGGATCGCCGGGGAGCTGTTTTTT
15	TRBV2	NA	NA	TRBJ1-5	CASSEGGEGGQPQHF	TGTGCCAGCAGTGAGGGCGGAGAGGGTGGTCAGCCCCAGCATTTT
13	TRBV7-2	NA	TRBD1	TRBJ1-2	CASSSTGGDGYTF	TGTGCCAGCAGCTCGACAGGGGGAGATGGCTACACCTTC